One sample yielded the 29 T cell receptor beta chains listed below, sequenced in a study of blood T cell repertoires in COVID-19. Clones were sequenced by immunoSEQ multiplex PCR, and TCRdb holds only the in-frame ones, with some missing. The table lists 280,000 or so clones, approximately 85% of them singletons, with around 2.1% in the top ten. The source material was PBMCs or T cells enriched from blood (not recorded which). The receptors derive from a man younger than 40 who had recovered from COVID-19.

The chain has TRBV29-1 and TRBJ1-5, with TRBD1 matching over 8 bases. The CDR3 has 13 amino acids. Germline lookup yields CDR1 SQVTM and CDR2 ANQGSEA. J was trimmed by 2 bases and V by 6 bases; bases with no gene match: 3. The CDR3 here is CSVGGQGNQPQHF. For the CDR3, the DNA is TGCAGCGTCGGGGGACAGGGCAATCAGCCCCAGCATTTT.

The gene calls are TRBV2 and TRBJ2-1, with 7 bases aligning to TRBD1. This CDR3 spans 15 amino acids. The germline CDR1 and CDR2 sequences are SNHLY and FYNNEI. After removal of 5 bases from V and 9 bases from J, the junction contained 13 bases not matched to a gene. This CDR3 reads CASSPGQARGGEQFF. CDR3 bases: TGTGCCAGCAGTCCAGGACAGGCCCGAGGAGGTGAGCAGTTCTTC.

This clone was counted between two and nine times. V gene TRBV19 combines with J gene TRBJ1-6, with 8 bases identical to TRBD1. The CDR3 is made up of 16 amino acids. Germline trimming cut 5 bases from V and 8 bases from J; bases unmatched to any gene: 11. Germline-derived CDR1 and CDR2 are LNHDA and SQIVND (reference sequence). CDR3 DNA: TGTGCCAGTAGTGCGGCAAGCCAGGGGGCTTATTCACCCCTCCACTTT. Its protein is CASSAASQGAYSPLHF.

The chain has TRBV11-2 and TRBJ1-1; D gene uncertain. V lost 5 bases to trimming and J lost 4 bases, with 11 bases between them. The CDR3 has 13 amino acids. CDR1 SGHAT and CDR2 FQNNGV come from the germline V gene. Here the CDR3 reads CASSLNGITEAFF. CDR3 nucleotide sequence: TGTGCCAGCAGCCTTAACGGGATCACTGAAGCTTTCTTT.

The chain uses TRBV30 and TRBJ1-4; perhaps TRBD1 as D (6 bases). This CDR3 has 14 amino acids. CDR1 and CDR2 from the germline V gene are GTSNPN and SVGIG (reference sequence). With 5 bases removed from V and 4 bases from J, the gap between germline ends came to 14 bases. The CDR3 nucleotides read TGTGCCTGGGCCACAGGGTCCTATAATGAAAAACTGTTTTTT. This translates into CAWATGSYNEKLFF.

The V and J genes are TRBV9 and TRBJ2-3, with 10 bases identical to TRBD1. With V trimmed by 3 bases and J by 2 bases, 6 bases remained unmatched. The CDR3 runs 16 residues. CDR1 SGDLS and CDR2 YYNGEE come from the germline V gene. DNA for the CDR3: TGTGCCAGCAGCGCTTCCGGGACAGGGGACACAGATACGCAGTATTTT. It is translated as CASSASGTGDTDTQYF.

V is TRBV7-3 and J is TRBJ2-3, with 8 nucleotides matching TRBD2. CDR3 size: 14 residues. V trimming: 5 bases; J trimming: 5 bases; junction bases outside the gene matches: 6. Germline V gives CDR1 SGHTA, CDR2 FQGTGA. CDR3 nucleotides: TGTGCCAGCAGCCCCTCTCGGGAGGGAGATACGCAGTATTTT. It codes for CASSPSREGDTQYF.

V and J are TRBV14 and TRBJ2-5; 8 bases map to TRBD1. The CDR3 runs 14 residues. Per the germline V gene, CDR1 is SGHDN and CDR2 is FVKESK. The J segment lost 5 bases and the V segment lost 6 bases, leaving 8 bases of the junction unmatched. This CDR3 is CASSQDRAVETQYF. The CDR3 bases are TGTGCCAGCAGTCAGGACAGGGCGGTGGAGACCCAGTACTTC. The whole variable domain, filled in from reference TRBV14 and TRBJ2-5, reads EAGVTQFPSHSVIEKGQTVTLRCDPISGHDNLYWYRRVMGKEIKFLLHFVKESKQDESGMPNNRFLAERTGGTYSTLKVQPAELEDSGVYFCASSQDRAVETQYFGPGTRLLVL.

The chain joins TRBV27 to TRBJ1-3; D gene ambiguous. V was clipped by 3 bases and J by 0 bases, with 6 bases between them. Per the germline V gene, CDR1 is MNHEY and CDR2 is SMNVEV (reference sequence). The length of the CDR3 is 14 residues. The DNA for the CDR3 is TGTGCCAGCAGTTTGCAGGCCTCTGGAAACACCATATATTTT. Encoded protein: CASSLQASGNTIYF.

V usage is TRBV23-1 and J usage is TRBJ2-2; TRBD1 aligns across 7 bases. TRBV23-1 is an ORF, and what it does is uncertain. The CDR3 has 16 residues. Germline trimming cut 4 bases from V and 2 bases from J; bases unmatched to any gene: 7. CDR3 sequence reads: CASSRSRDRNTGELFF. CDR3 coding DNA: TGCGCCAGCAGTCGTAGCCGGGACAGAAACACCGGGGAGCTGTTTTTT.

This chain links TRBV3-1 (or the pseudogene TRBV3-2) with TRBJ1-1; 11 nucleotides line up with TRBD1. The germline V gene has CDR1 LGHDT and CDR2 YNNKEL (reference sequence). V gave up 0 bases and J gave up 3 bases; unmatched junction bases: 6. The CDR3 has 17 amino acids. CDR3 sequence reads: CASSQDWRTGGYTEAFF. The CDR3 nucleotides are TGTGCCAGCAGCCAAGATTGGAGGACAGGGGGCTACACTGAAGCTTTCTTT.

The rearrangement uses TRBV30 and TRBJ2-7; 7 bases agree with TRBD1. The J segment lost 6 bases and the V segment lost 0 bases, leaving 2 bases of the junction unmatched. From germline, CDR1 is GTSNPN and CDR2 SVGIG (reference sequence). This CDR3 contains 12 residues. The CDR3 region is CAWSVQGTEQYF. In DNA form, the CDR3 reads TGTGCCTGGAGTGTACAGGGGACCGAGCAGTACTTC.

V gene TRBV7-9 combines with J gene TRBJ1-4; possible D gene TRBD1, 5 bases. CDR1 and CDR2 from the germline V gene are SEHNR and FQNEAQ (reference sequence). The CDR3 extends over 15 amino acids. V lost 3 bases, J lost 3 bases, and 11 bases lay in between. This CDR3 is CASSLLDRPNEKLFF. The CDR3 DNA reads as TGTGCCAGCAGCTTGTTAGACAGACCTAATGAAAAACTGTTTTTT.

The chain joins TRBV6-5 to TRBJ1-6; TRBD1 aligns across 9 bases. CDR1 is MNHEY and CDR2 is SVGAGI in the germline V gene. J gave up 5 bases and V 6 bases, and 2 bases lay outside the gene matches. The CDR3 has 14 residues. Here the CDR3 DNA reads TGTGCCAGCAGACGGACAGGGGATAATTCACCCCTCCACTTT. Amino acids: CASRRTGDNSPLHF.

The chain recombines TRBV19 with TRBJ2-2; D is possibly TRBD1 (6 bases). V dropped 3 bases and J dropped 15 bases, with 26 bases sitting between them. Germline V CDR1 and CDR2: LNHDA, SQIVND (reference sequence). The CDR3 is made up of 16 amino acids. DNA of the CDR3: TGTGCCAGTAGTATGGGTCGTCTCAGGGGCGGATGGGGGATGTTTTTT. Translating it yields CASSMGRLRGGWGMFF.

The V and J genes are TRBV7-6 and TRBJ2-5, with 15 bases fitting TRBD2. Germline lookup yields CDR1 SGHVS and CDR2 FNYEAQ. J gave up 7 bases and V 5 bases, and 5 bases lay outside the gene matches. The CDR3 contains 15 residues. CDR3 nucleotide sequence: TGTGCCAGCAGCCGGACTAGCGGGGGGGACGCGACCCAGTACTTC. Its protein is CASSRTSGGDATQYF.

The chain has TRBV7-2 and TRBJ2-7; a possible D gene is TRBD1 (6 bases). The CDR3 length is 14 residues. The germline V gene encodes CDR1 SGHTA and CDR2 FQGNSA. V lost 5 bases to trimming and J lost 3 bases, with 14 bases between them. CDR3 DNA sequence: TGTGCCAGCAGCCAAGGGACATTATTCTACGAGCAGTACTTC. Its protein product is CASSQGTLFYEQYF.

The chain uses TRBV21-1 and TRBJ1-2. TRBV21-1 represents a pseudogene. CDR3 length: 19 residues. The CDR3 DNA reads as TGTGCCAGCAGGACCCGGGGGGGGGCGTGGTTGAACTACTACTATGGCTACACCTTC. It yields the protein CASRTRGGAWLNYYYGYTF.

The CDR3 sequence: CASSFGTGVRANEKLFF. CDR3 nucleotides: TGCGCCAGCAGCTTCGGGACAGGGGTTAGGGCTAATGAAAAACTGTTTTTT. The V and J genes are TRBV5-1 and TRBJ1-4, with 10 bases identical to TRBD1. In germline, CDR1 is SGHRS, CDR2 YFSETQ. The V segment lost 2 bases and the J segment 3 bases; nucleotides outside the gene matches: 7. This CDR3 has 17 residues.

This clone has a single count. The chain couples TRBV2 to TRBJ1-1; no firm D call. The CDR3 spans 15 residues. V lost 7 bases and J 1 base, leaving 16 bases between the germline ends. Germline CDR1 and CDR2: SNHLY and FYNNEI. CDR3 sequence reads: CASIRGGSGNTEAFF. CDR3 sequence (DNA): TGTGCCAGCATCCGGGGAGGGTCGGGGAACACTGAAGCTTTCTTT. Combining the CDR3 with reference TRBV2 and TRBJ1-1 gives the whole variable domain EPEVTQTPSHQVTQMGQEVILRCVPISNHLYFYWYRQILGQKVEFLVSFYNNEISEKSEIFDDQFSVERPDGSNFTLKIRSTKLEDSAMYFCASIRGGSGNTEAFFGQGTRLTVV.

The rearrangement joins TRBV5-1 to TRBJ1-3; no clear D. Germline V gives CDR1 SGHRS, CDR2 YFSETQ. The V end was cut by 4 bases, the J end by 4 bases, with 12 bases between. CDR3 length: 14 residues. CDR3: CASSPEATGNTIYF. CDR3 sequence (DNA): TGCGCCAGCAGCCCGGAGGCGACGGGAAACACCATATATTTT. The full variable domain, rest sourced from reference TRBV5-1 and TRBJ1-3, is KAGVTQTPRYLIKTRGQQVTLSCSPISGHRSVSWYQQTPGQGLQFLFEYFSETQRNKGNFPGRFSGRQFSNSRSEMNVSTLELGDSALYLCASSPEATGNTIYFGEGSWLTVV.

The chain uses TRBV18 and TRBJ1-5; D not resolved. This CDR3 has 12 amino acids. The ends were cut back, 5 bases at V and 5 bases at J, with 7 bases in the middle. Germline lookup yields CDR1 KGHSH and CDR2 LQKENI. This chain's CDR3 is CASSTSDQPQHF. CDR3 coding DNA: TGTGCCAGCTCAACCTCGGATCAGCCCCAGCATTTT.

This chain joins TRBV5-1 and TRBJ1-2; D is unclear. The CDR3 spans 15 residues. Germline CDR1 reads SGHRS; CDR2 reads YFSETQ. The V end lost 4 bases, the J end lost 3 bases, and 16 bases lay between the germline ends. The CDR3 here is CASSPGGGADYGYTF. The CDR3 bases are TGCGCCAGCAGCCCCGGCGGAGGCGCCGACTATGGCTACACCTTC.

This chain connects TRBV19 to TRBJ2-2, with 7 bases aligning to TRBD1. V shed 7 bases, J shed 6 bases, and the junction held 11 bases outside the gene matches. The CDR3 spans 15 residues. In germline, CDR1 is LNHDA, CDR2 SQIVND (reference sequence). CDR3 in DNA: TGTGCCAGTAAGACAGGGATTCGTATAGCCGGGGAGCTGTTTTTT. It yields the protein CASKTGIRIAGELFF. Variable domain in full (rest from reference TRBV19 and TRBJ2-2): DGGITQSPKYLFRKEGQNVTLSCEQNLNHDAMYWYRQDPGQGLRLIYYSQIVNDFQKGDIAEGYSVSREKKESFPLTVTSAQKNPTAFYLCASKTGIRIAGELFFGEGSRLTVL.

A single count supports this clone. The chain carries TRBV27 and TRBJ2-5; 12 bases line up with TRBD2. The CDR3 is 15 residues long. Germline values: CDR1 MNHEY, CDR2 SMNVEV (reference sequence). The J segment lost 4 bases and the V segment lost 5 bases, leaving 5 bases of the junction unmatched. The DNA of the CDR3 is TGTGCCAGCAGTCAACTAGCGGGGGGAGGAGAGACCCAGTACTTC. This codes for CASSQLAGGGETQYF.

This chain joins TRBV5-1 and TRBJ1-2; D not certain. The germline CDR1 and CDR2 sequences are SGHRS and YFSETQ. The CDR3 is 13 amino acids. V was shortened by 4 bases and J by 4 bases, with 11 bases between the two germline ends. CDR3 DNA sequence: TGCGCCAGCAGCATGGACGCCAGCTATGGCTACACCTTC. Translation gives CASSMDASYGYTF.

The chain couples TRBV29-1 to TRBJ1-5; TRBD1 might be the D (5 bases). This CDR3 is 14 amino acids long. V was clipped by 6 bases and J by 2 bases, with 14 bases between them. Germline V gene data show CDR1 as SQVTM and CDR2 as ANQGSEA. The CDR3 reads CSVGTSGGNQPQHF. CDR3 DNA: TGCAGCGTAGGGACTTCGGGTGGCAATCAGCCCCAGCATTTT.

This chain links TRBV2 with TRBJ1-2; TRBD1 is a possible D gene (5 bases). CDR1 SNHLY and CDR2 FYNNEI come from the germline V gene. This CDR3 region has 16 residues. V shed 7 bases and J shed 7 bases, with 25 bases lying between them. In DNA form, the CDR3 reads TGTGCCAGCATGTCCCCCTTACCGGCAGGGTCGCGTGGCTACACCTTC. Translating gives CASMSPLPAGSRGYTF.

This sequence joins TRBV27 and TRBJ2-7; 8 nucleotides line up with TRBD1. V dropped 6 bases and J dropped 6; count of bases not matched to a gene: 22. Germline V gene sequence: CDR1 MNHEY, CDR2 SMNVEV (reference sequence). The CDR3 loop spans 18 amino acids. CDR3 loop: CASSLLGQGRVVAREQYF. The CDR3, as DNA: TGTGCCAGCAGCCTACTTGGACAGGGAAGAGTTGTAGCTCGCGAGCAGTACTTC.